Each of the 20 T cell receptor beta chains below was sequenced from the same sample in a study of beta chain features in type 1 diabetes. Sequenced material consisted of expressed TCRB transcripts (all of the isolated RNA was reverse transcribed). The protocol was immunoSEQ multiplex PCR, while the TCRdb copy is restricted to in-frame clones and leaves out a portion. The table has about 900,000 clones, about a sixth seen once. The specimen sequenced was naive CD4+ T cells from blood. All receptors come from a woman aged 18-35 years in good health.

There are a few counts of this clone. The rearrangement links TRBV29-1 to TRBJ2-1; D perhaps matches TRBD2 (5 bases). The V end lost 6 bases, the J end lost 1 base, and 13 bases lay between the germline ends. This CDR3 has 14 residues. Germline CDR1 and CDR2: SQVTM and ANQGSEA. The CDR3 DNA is TGCAGCGTCGCCCCTCCGGGGTCCTACAATGAGCAGTTCTTC. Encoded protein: CSVAPPGSYNEQFF.

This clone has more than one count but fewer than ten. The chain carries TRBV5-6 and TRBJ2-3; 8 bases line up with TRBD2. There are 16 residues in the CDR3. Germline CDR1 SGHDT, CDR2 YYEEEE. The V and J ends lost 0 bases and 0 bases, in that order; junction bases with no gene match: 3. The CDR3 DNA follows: TGTGCCAGCAGCTTGGTAGCGGGATCTAGCACAGATACGCAGTATTTT. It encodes CASSLVAGSSTDTQYF. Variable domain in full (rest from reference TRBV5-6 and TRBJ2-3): DAGVTQSPTHLIKTRGQQVTLRCSPKSGHDTVSWYQQALGQGPQFIFQYYEEEERQRGNFPDRFSGHQFPNYSSELNVNALLLGDSALYLCASSLVAGSSTDTQYFGPGTRLTVL.

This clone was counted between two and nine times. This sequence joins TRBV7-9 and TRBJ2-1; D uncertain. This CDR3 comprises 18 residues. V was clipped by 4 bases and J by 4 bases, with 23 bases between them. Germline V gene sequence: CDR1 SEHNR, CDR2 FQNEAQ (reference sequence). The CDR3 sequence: CASSSLVIGSLKYNEQFF. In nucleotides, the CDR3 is TGTGCCAGCAGCTCTCTAGTTATTGGATCACTGAAATACAATGAGCAGTTCTTC.

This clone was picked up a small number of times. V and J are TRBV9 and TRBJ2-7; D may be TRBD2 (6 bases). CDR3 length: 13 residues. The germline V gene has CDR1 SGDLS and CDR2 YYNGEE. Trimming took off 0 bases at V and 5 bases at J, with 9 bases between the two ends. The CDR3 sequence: CASSVAPGDEQYF. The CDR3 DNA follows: TGTGCCAGCAGCGTAGCTCCGGGAGACGAGCAGTACTTC. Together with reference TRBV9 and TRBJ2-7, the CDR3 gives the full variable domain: DSGVTQTPKHLITATGQRVTLRCSPRSGDLSVYWYQQSLDQGLQFLIQYYNGEERAKGNILERFSAQQFPDLHSELNLSSLELGDSALYFCASSVAPGDEQYFGPGTRLTVT.

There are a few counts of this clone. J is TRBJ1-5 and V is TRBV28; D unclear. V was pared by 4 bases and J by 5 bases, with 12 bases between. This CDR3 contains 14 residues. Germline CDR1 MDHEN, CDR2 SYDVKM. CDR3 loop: CASSSLGGYQPQHF. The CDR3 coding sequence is TGTGCCAGCAGTTCCCTAGGAGGGTATCAGCCCCAGCATTTT. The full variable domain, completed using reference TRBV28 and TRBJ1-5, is DVKVTQSSRYLVKRTGEKVFLECVQDMDHENMFWYRQDPGLGLRLIYFSYDVKMKEKGDIPEGYSVSREKKERFSLILESASTNQTSMYLCASSSLGGYQPQHFGDGTRLSIL.

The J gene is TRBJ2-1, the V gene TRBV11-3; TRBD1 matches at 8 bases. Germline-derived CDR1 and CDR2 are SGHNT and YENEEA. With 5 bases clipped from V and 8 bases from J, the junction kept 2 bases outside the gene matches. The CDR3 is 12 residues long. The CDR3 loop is CASSEQGDEQFF. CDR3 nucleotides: TGTGCCAGCAGCGAACAGGGGGATGAGCAGTTCTTC.

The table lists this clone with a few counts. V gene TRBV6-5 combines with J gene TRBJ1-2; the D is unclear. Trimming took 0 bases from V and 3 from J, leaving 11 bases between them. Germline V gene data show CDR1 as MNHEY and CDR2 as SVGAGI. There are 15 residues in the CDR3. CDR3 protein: CASSYSAAGYYGYTF. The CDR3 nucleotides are TGTGCCAGCAGTTACTCGGCAGCGGGATACTATGGCTACACCTTC.

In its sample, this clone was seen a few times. The CDR3 DNA follows: TGTGCCAGCAGCCGGGACGGCACCCCGTGGGTGCAGTACTTC. Amino acids: CASSRDGTPWVQYF. The chain employs TRBV11-2 and TRBJ2-7, with D perhaps TRBD1 or TRBD2 (5 bases each). V was cut by 5 bases and J by 9 bases, with 20 bases left in between. In germline, CDR1 is SGHAT, CDR2 FQNNGV. This CDR3 has 14 residues.

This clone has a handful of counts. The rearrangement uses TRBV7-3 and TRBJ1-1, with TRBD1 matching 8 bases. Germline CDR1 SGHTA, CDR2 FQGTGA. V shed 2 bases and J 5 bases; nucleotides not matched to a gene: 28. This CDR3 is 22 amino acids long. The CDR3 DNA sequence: TGTGCCAGCAGCTTAGTTCTCCCTTGGTTGCATAGGACAGGGAAGGTGGAGACTGAAGCTTTCTTT. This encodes CASSLVLPWLHRTGKVETEAFF.

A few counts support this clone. The CDR3 sequence is CASSPSGRHGTDTQYF. CDR3 coding DNA: TGTGCCAGCTCACCATCAGGGCGGCACGGCACAGATACGCAGTATTTT. The chain joins TRBV18 to TRBJ2-3, with D maybe TRBD1 (5 bases). Per the germline V gene, CDR1 is KGHSH and CDR2 is LQKENI. The CDR3 has 16 amino acids. Trimming removed 2 bases from V and 1 base from J, with 13 bases in between.

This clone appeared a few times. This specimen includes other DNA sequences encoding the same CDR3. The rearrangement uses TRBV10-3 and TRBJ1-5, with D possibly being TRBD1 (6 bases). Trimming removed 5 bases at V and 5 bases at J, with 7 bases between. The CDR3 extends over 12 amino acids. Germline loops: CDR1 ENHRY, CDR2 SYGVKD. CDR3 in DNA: TGTGCCATCAGTAGGGGGGATCAGCCCCAGCATTTT. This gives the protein CAISRGDQPQHF.

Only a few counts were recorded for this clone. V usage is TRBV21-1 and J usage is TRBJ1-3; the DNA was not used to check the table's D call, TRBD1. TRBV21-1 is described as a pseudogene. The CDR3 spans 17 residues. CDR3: CASSKDDKSYSGNTIYF. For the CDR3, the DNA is TGTGCCAGCAGCAAAGACGACAAATCGTACTCTGGAAACACCATATATTTT.

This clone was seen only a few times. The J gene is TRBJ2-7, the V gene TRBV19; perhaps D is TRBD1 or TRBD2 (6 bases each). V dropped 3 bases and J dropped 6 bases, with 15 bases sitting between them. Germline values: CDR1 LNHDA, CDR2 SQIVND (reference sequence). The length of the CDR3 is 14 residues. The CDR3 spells CASSIGSGGLEQYF. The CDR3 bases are TGTGCCAGTAGTATTGGGTCCGGGGGCCTCGAGCAGTACTTC.

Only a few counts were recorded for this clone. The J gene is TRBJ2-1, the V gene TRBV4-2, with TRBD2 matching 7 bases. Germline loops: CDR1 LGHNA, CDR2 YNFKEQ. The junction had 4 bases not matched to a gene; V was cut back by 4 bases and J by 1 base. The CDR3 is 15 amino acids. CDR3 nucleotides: TGTGCCAGCAGCCGGGACGGGGGGTCCTACAATGAGCAGTTCTTC. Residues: CASSRDGGSYNEQFF.

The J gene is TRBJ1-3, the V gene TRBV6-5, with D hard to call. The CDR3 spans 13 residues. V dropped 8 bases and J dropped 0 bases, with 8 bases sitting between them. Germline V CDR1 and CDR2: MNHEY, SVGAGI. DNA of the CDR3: TGTGCCAGCTGCCCTAGCTCTGGAAACACCATATATTTT. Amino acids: CASCPSSGNTIYF.

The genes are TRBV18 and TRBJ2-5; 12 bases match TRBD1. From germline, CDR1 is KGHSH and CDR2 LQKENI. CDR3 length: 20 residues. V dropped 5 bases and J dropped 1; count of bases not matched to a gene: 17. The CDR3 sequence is CASSTSPGQGAEGFQETQYF. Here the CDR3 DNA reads TGTGCCAGCTCAACATCTCCGGGACAGGGGGCTGAAGGCTTCCAAGAGACCCAGTACTTC.

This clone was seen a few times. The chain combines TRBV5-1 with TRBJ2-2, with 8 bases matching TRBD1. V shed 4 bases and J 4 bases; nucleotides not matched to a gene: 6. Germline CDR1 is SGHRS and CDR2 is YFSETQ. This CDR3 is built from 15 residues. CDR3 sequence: CASSPGGLPTGELFF. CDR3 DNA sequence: TGCGCCAGCAGCCCAGGGGGCCTGCCCACCGGGGAGCTGTTTTTT.

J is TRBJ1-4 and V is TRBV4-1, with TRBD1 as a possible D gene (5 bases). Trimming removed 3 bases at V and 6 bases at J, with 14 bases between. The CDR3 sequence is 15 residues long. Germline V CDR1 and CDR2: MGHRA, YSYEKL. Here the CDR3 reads CASSHLPGPYEKLFF. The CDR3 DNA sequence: TGCGCCAGCAGCCACCTTCCGGGACCCTATGAAAAACTGTTTTTT.

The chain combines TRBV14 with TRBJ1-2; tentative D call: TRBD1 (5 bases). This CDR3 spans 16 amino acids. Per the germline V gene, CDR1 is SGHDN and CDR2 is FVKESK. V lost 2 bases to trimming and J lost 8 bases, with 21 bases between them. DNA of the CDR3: TGTGCCAGCAGCCAAATCACAGGAGGATGGTCGGGGGGCTACACCTTC. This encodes CASSQITGGWSGGYTF. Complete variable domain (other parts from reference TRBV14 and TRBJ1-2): EAGVTQFPSHSVIEKGQTVTLRCDPISGHDNLYWYRRVMGKEIKFLLHFVKESKQDESGMPNNRFLAERTGGTYSTLKVQPAELEDSGVYFCASSQITGGWSGGYTFGSGTRLTVV.

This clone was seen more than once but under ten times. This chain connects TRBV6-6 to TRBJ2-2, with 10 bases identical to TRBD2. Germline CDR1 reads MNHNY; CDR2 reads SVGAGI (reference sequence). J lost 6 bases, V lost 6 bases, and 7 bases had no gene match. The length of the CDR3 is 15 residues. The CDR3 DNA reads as TGTGCCAGCAGGATACTAGCGGGATATCCCGGGGAGCTGTTTTTT. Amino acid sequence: CASRILAGYPGELFF.